This T cell receptor beta chain was observed in a study of CD8+ T cells in alopecia areata. Turning to the study itself: The investigators scored severity in treated patients by the percentage of affected scalp area. Study observations and caveats: Scalp clonality and expanded CD8+ clones among the top 100 fell significantly with tofacitinib. Clonality exceeded that of normal scalp in lesional scalp, most notably in alopecia totalis/universalis. When scalp samples are sequenced, resident alphabeta T cells of normal skin are also captured.

RNA was isolated and reverse transcribed to cDNA, the sequencing template. Sequenced by immunoSEQ multiplex PCR; TCRdb stores in-frame clones only, minus some. The table has roughly 180,000 clones, 45% to 65% seen once. The CDR3 sequence is 14 residues long. Germline loops: CDR1 MNHNS, CDR2 SASEGT. V shed 4 bases, J shed 4 bases, and the junction held 4 bases outside the gene matches. Treatment here: oral pan-JAK inhibitor, 5-10 mg twice daily. The sample holds a few counts of this clone. Its target is not known. The sequencing used CD4+ T cells sorted from blood, collected at week 4, from a patient treated with tofacitinib. The V and J genes are TRBV6-1 and TRBJ2-1, with 7 bases fitting TRBD2. This clonotype was obtained from a human donor with alopecia areata. The CDR3 nucleotides are TGTGCCAGCAGTGCTCTAGCGGATTACAATGAGCAGTTCTTC. Amino acid sequence: CASSALADYNEQFF.